One T cell receptor beta chain is described in this entry. The sample is drawn from a study of blood T cell repertoires in COVID-19. Residents of about two dozen US areas, aged about 18 to 95 years, made up the participants. In Cohort 3, a recovered donor had either two negative PCRs, clearance, or symptom resolution. This CDR3 has 16 amino acids. V was trimmed by 2 bases and J by 0 bases, leaving 12 bases between them. CDR1 and CDR2 from the germline V gene are SGDLS and YYNGEE. Using immunoSEQ multiplex PCR, the repertoire was profiled, and TCRdb retains in-frame clones only, with some absent. This sample has roughly 170,000 clones, with around 73% found just once.

The chain is built from TRBV9 and TRBJ2-1, with a weak D call TRBD2 (6 bases). This TCR came from a woman aged 45-60 years who had recovered from COVID-19. Sequenced: PBMCs or T cells enriched from blood (not recorded which). CDR3 in DNA: TGTGCCAGCAGCGTTAGCGGAGGGAGCTCCTACAATGAGCAGTTCTTC. It translates to CASSVSGGSSYNEQFF. Complete variable domain (other parts from reference TRBV9 and TRBJ2-1): DSGVTQTPKHLITATGQRVTLRCSPRSGDLSVYWYQQSLDQGLQFLIQYYNGEERAKGNILERFSAQQFPDLHSELNLSSLELGDSALYFCASSVSGGSSYNEQFFGPGTRLTVL.